The entry that follows covers one T cell receptor beta chain sequence. Its recognized antigen is unknown. No much larger clonotype is one base removed from it; base qualities were not supplied. Donors were a few dozen systemically healthy Caucasian individuals from Russia aged 6 to 90 years. Each donor gave ten milliliters of peripheral blood, drawn into EDTA-treated Vacutainer tubes. Ficoll-Paque density-gradient centrifugation was used to isolate PBMCs, with at least 7 million per sample. Trizol reagent was used to extract total RNA from the PBMCs, yielding at least 5 micrograms per sample. For every donor, flow cytometry on a PBMC aliquot measured the percentage of naive CD45RAhigh/CD27high T cells. Library preparation used 5' RACE. Sequencing relied on an Illumina HiSeq 2500. The second PCR ran for about 6 to 11 cycles and used a J-beta primer mix along with a sample-barcoded 5' primer. A unique molecular identifier was introduced onto each TCR beta cDNA molecule by a template-switch 5' adaptor carrying 12 random nucleotides. Each sample yielded at least 2.5 million CDR3-containing paired-end reads. All of the RNA was converted into first-strand cDNA using the Mint cDNA synthesis kit, with a TRBC-specific oligonucleotide serving as the primer. All cDNA was treated with uracil-DNA glycosylase and then went through a first 18-cycle PCR with the universal primers M1SS and BC2_uni_R. The authors' pipeline ran thus. Normalization of each sample was performed by random selection of 1 million high-quality reads, each carrying a distinct molecular identifier. Instead of being binned into consensus sequences, reads that shared molecular identifiers were thrown out. CDR3 identification, clonotype clustering and error correction used MiTCR with a Q25 quality threshold and the strictest error-elimination algorithm. A nonparametric unseen species model with Euler transformation was used to estimate lower-bound total TCR beta diversity. TCRdb reprocessed the public reads (quality trimming at Q25 with fastp, clone calling with MiXCR) and kept in-frame beta chains. Rows are unified per CDR3 protein, each entry keeping the most common DNA and genes. The V and J calls and clone size are TCRdb's, not the authors'. The sample contains under 800,000 distinct CDR3 sequences, roughly 41% of them found a single time. Roughly 20% of the sample is in the top ten clones.

This record comes from a study of blood T cells in healthy people across ages (dated by TCRdb to between 2014 and 2016). About the full investigation: In model experiments, roughly one uniquely barcoded TCR beta cDNA molecule per two T cells was captured by template switching. Age-related changes in TCR beta repertoire diversity were measured in the study by deep sequencing normalized with unique cDNA molecular identifiers. The donors were divided into four age groups: young (average approximately 17 years), middle-aged (around 37), aged (roughly 66) and long-lived (about 90). To avoid experimental bias, donors of different ages were randomly spread across the sequencing lanes. For two donors (one aged 18 to 29 and one aged 80 or older), the study analyzed two additional independent replicas of 1 million unique cDNA reads from the same blood draw.

Reading the germline V gene (reference sequence) gives CDR1 MNHNY and CDR2 SVGAGI. The CDR3 contains 15 residues, cysteine and phenylalanine counted. The CDR3 DNA has 45 bases and is translated from base 1. The full study reports these points: Estimates of total diversity based on one million sequenced T cells were considered lower bounds and underestimates. Compared with the aged group, the long-lived group had more naive CD4+ T cells, fewer expanded clones and increased TCR diversity, a pattern suggesting age selection. A strong correlation was found between observed TCR beta diversity and the percentage of naive T cells measured by flow cytometry. Observed TCR beta diversity per million T cells fell roughly linearly with age, and a significant reduction was already apparent by age around 44. Because the CMV infection status of the donors was unknown, age-related changes in expanded clonotypes may potentially have been confounded. Because profiling used bulk unsorted PBMCs, naive and antigen-experienced compartments could not be compared conclusively.

This sequence originates from a woman in her fifties or sixties in good health. The sample taken for sequencing was blood. Here the chain combines TRBV6-6 and TRBJ2-4; tentative D gene TRBD2, with 6 bases matching. The DNA end is a closer match to TRBJ2-5, so the J assignment may be wrong. The CDR3 region reads CASRRAGRLGETQYF. The sequenced DNA is TGTGCCAGCAGAAGAGCGGGTCGGTTGGGGGAGACCCAGTACTTC.